This T cell receptor (beta chain) was sequenced for a study of blood T cell repertoires in COVID-19. Study at large: COVID-19 samples, acute and convalescent, were from the United States, Italy and Spain. PBMCs, B-cell-depleted T cells, or T cells were the source of the cDNA or gDNA that made up the material.

Original methodology: Estimation of nucleated cell counts was performed using reference gene primer amplification. Produced via immunoSEQ multiplex PCR; TCRdb's table is partial and in-frame only. V and J calls and clone size are given by that table; D and trimming were obtained from the DNA. Of some 87,000 clones listed, around 80% are singletons. In germline, CDR1 is MNHNY, CDR2 SVGAGI (reference sequence). The V segment lost 5 bases and the J segment 4 bases; nucleotides outside the gene matches: 10. The CDR3 is 16 residues long. This TCR came from a man between 50 and 59 years old who had recovered from COVID-19. The V gene is TRBV6-6, the J gene TRBJ1-2; 10 bases agree with TRBD1. The sample comprised peripheral blood. For the CDR3, the DNA is TGTGCCAGCAGTGCCCGACAGGGGGCGAGGGCCTATGGCTACACCTTC. This sequence encodes CASSARQGARAYGYTF.